The entry that follows covers one TCR beta chain sequence. Its specificity is not known. TCRdb re-called the RACE reads with MiXCR, one entry per CDR3 protein. In the table there are more than 150,000 distinct CDR3 sequences, more than 20% of which are singletons. Regarding time point: patch test 3, about 24 weeks after DPC sensitization. As for treatment: therapeutic diphenylcyclopropenone sensitization with weekly scalp DPC. Blood collection happened ahead of applying each patch test. This specimen belongs to a study of human T cells and chemical hapten exposure. In the study overall: For the roughly 23-week duration of the study, patients were given weekly doses of diphenylcyclopropenone on the scalp. Per-sample TCR yield variability stemmed mainly from small pooled library volume differences. Study conclusions and caveats: Patch test score was positively correlated with the counts of PT1 expanded TCRs.

This sample comprised whole blood, obtained in connection with sensitization to the hapten diphenylcyclopropenone (DPC). This TCR derives from a woman aged 35 to 49 with alopecia areata. Some clones in this sample may be carry-over from other donors' samples.

CDR3 sequence (DNA): TGTGCCAGCAGCGGTGACAGTAACACCTACGAGCAGTACTTC. It is translated as CASSGDSNTYEQYF. The chain joins TRBV7-6 to TRBJ2-7, with a possible D match to TRBD1 (5 bases). Germline CDR1 SGHVS, CDR2 FNYEAQ. V lost 5 bases and J 2 bases, leaving 13 bases between the germline ends. The length of the CDR3 is 14 residues.